These T cell receptor beta chains were read from a single sample in a study of cytomegalovirus exposure and HLA in healthy donors. Clones were sequenced by immunoSEQ multiplex PCR, and TCRdb holds only the in-frame ones, with some missing. Here the sample spans about 160,000 clones, about 81% being singletons. The specimen was PBMCs. These receptors came from a woman aged 45-65 years in good health and CMV-seropositive. CDR3s include the opening cysteine and the closing phenylalanine or tryptophan. Fields, in order: CDR3 protein, V gene, J gene.

cdr3_aa: CASSSSRTEQRGYTF
v_call: TRBV13
j_call: TRBJ1-2

cdr3_aa: CASSLEAGSPDTQYF
v_call: TRBV5-1
j_call: TRBJ2-3

cdr3_aa: CASSLVPGTEAFF
v_call: TRBV11-3
j_call: TRBJ1-1

cdr3_aa: CASSEARGGAYTQYF
v_call: TRBV6-1
j_call: TRBJ2-3

cdr3_aa: CASSYSGGTYGYTF
v_call: TRBV6-6
j_call: TRBJ1-2

cdr3_aa: CASRPGTNYGYTF
v_call: TRBV6-5
j_call: TRBJ1-2

cdr3_aa: CASLGQGTYEQYF
v_call: TRBV2
j_call: TRBJ2-7

cdr3_aa: CSAQRSDTQYF
v_call: TRBV20-1
j_call: TRBJ2-3

cdr3_aa: CASTSSQGYGYTF
v_call: TRBV7-9
j_call: TRBJ1-2

cdr3_aa: CASGSGTNEKLFF
v_call: TRBV18
j_call: TRBJ1-4

cdr3_aa: CAWRRGNTGELFF
v_call: TRBV30
j_call: TRBJ2-2

cdr3_aa: CASSGSGELNQPQHF
v_call: TRBV2
j_call: TRBJ1-5

cdr3_aa: CASSIGRGRVTEAFF
v_call: TRBV5-1
j_call: TRBJ1-1

cdr3_aa: CASSAQGAGYTF
v_call: TRBV2
j_call: TRBJ1-2

cdr3_aa: CASSLQGGTEAFF
v_call: TRBV5-1
j_call: TRBJ1-1

cdr3_aa: CASRGTGTAVFPNYGYTF
v_call: TRBV10-2
j_call: TRBJ1-2

cdr3_aa: CASSKITGKVEKLFF
v_call: TRBV21-1
j_call: TRBJ1-4

cdr3_aa: CASSPDSTYGYTF
v_call: TRBV5-1
j_call: TRBJ1-2

cdr3_aa: CASLRGTEAFF
v_call: TRBV6-5
j_call: TRBJ1-1

cdr3_aa: CASSWGQPYGYTF
v_call: TRBV5-6
j_call: TRBJ1-2

cdr3_aa: CASSSSLLQDYNEKLFF
v_call: TRBV4-1
j_call: TRBJ1-4

cdr3_aa: CASSPGPSGSYEQYF
v_call: TRBV7-9
j_call: TRBJ2-7

cdr3_aa: CASRTDNWSYEQYF
v_call: TRBV2
j_call: TRBJ2-7

cdr3_aa: CASSTSTTYTQYF
v_call: TRBV19
j_call: TRBJ2-3

cdr3_aa: CASNGGQNSYEQYF
v_call: TRBV2
j_call: TRBJ2-7

cdr3_aa: CASSYQRGGGEAFF
v_call: TRBV6-5
j_call: TRBJ1-1

cdr3_aa: CASSLSIPSSYNEQFF
v_call: TRBV7-6
j_call: TRBJ2-1

cdr3_aa: CASSGGRTVRANNEQFF
v_call: TRBV10-2
j_call: TRBJ2-1

cdr3_aa: CASSLAAGVSETQYF
v_call: TRBV5-1
j_call: TRBJ2-5